This TCR beta chain was captured by sequencing in a study of glioma-infiltrating T cells. The study, taken as a whole, reports: Tissue-blood divergence was below expectation in non-neoplastic patients, above in gliomas.

V was cut by 1 base and J by 0 bases, with 6 bases left in between. Germline CDR1 and CDR2: LGHNA and YNFKEQ. This CDR3 has 14 residues. Turning to this clonotype: Its antigen is as yet unknown.

Using RNA template, CDR3s of TCR alpha and beta were amplified with iRepertoire arm-PCR. Each CDR3 protein is one row after TCRdb ran MiXCR on the multiplex PCR reads. The sample yields more than 95,000 distinct CDR3 sequences, around 28% seen once. J is TRBJ1-1 and V is TRBV4-2; D is unclear. The TCR comes from a human donor with low-grade glioma or glioblastoma, undergoing nonglioma brain surgery, or in good health (not recorded which). The material sequenced was glioma tissue, nonneoplastic brain tissue, or PBMCs (not recorded which). In nucleotides, the CDR3 is TGTGCCAGCAGCCAAGTTCTCATGAACACTGAAGCTTTCTTT. This codes for CASSQVLMNTEAFF.